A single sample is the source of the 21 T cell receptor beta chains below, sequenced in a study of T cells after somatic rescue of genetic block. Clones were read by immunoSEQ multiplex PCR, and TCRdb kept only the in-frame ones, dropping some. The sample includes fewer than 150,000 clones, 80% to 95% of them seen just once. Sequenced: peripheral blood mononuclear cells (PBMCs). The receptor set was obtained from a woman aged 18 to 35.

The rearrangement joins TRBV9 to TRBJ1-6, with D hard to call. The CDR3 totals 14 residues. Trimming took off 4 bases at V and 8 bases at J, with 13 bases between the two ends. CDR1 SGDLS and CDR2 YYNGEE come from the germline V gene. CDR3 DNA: TGTGCCAGCAGCTTAGGACCTCCTTATTCACCCCTCCACTTT. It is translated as CASSLGPPYSPLHF.

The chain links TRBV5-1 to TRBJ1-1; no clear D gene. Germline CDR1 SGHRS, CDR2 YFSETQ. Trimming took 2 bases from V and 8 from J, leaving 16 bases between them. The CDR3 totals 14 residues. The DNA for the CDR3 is TGCGCCAGCAGCTTAATCGTTGACTCTACGGAAGCTTTCTTT. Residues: CASSLIVDSTEAFF.

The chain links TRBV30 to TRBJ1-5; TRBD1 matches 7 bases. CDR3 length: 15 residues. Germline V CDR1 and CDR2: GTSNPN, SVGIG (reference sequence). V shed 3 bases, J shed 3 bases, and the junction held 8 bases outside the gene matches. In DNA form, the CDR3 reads TGTGCCTGGAGGCCCAGGGGACAGACCAATCAGCCCCAGCATTTT. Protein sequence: CAWRPRGQTNQPQHF.

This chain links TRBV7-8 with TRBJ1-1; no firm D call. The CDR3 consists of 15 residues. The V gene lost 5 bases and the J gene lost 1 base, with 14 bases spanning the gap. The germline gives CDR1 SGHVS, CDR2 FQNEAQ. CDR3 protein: CASSRGLAANTEAFF. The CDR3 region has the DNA TGTGCCAGCAGCCGTGGACTTGCAGCGAACACTGAAGCTTTCTTT. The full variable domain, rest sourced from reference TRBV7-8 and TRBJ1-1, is GAGVSQSPRYKVAKRGQDVALRCDPISGHVSLFWYQQALGQGPEFLTYFQNEAQLDKSGLPSDRFFAERPEGSVSTLKIQRTQQEDSAVYLCASSRGLAANTEAFFGQGTRLTVV.

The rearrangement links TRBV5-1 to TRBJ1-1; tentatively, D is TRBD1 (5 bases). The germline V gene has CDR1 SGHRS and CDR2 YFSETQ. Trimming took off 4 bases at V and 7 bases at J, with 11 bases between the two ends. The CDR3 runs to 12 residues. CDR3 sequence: CASSPFGGEAFF. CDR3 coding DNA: TGCGCCAGCAGCCCCTTCGGGGGTGAAGCTTTCTTT. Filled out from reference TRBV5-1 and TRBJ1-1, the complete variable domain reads KAGVTQTPRYLIKTRGQQVTLSCSPISGHRSVSWYQQTPGQGLQFLFEYFSETQRNKGNFPGRFSGRQFSNSRSEMNVSTLELGDSALYLCASSPFGGEAFFGQGTRLTVV.

CDR3 region: CASMEGANTGELFF. The CDR3 nucleotides read TGTGCCAGCATGGAGGGAGCGAACACCGGGGAGCTGTTTTTT. The rearrangement joins TRBV2 to TRBJ2-2, with a possible D match to TRBD2 (6 bases). The CDR3 has 14 amino acids. Trimming pared 7 bases from V and 0 bases from J, leaving 9 bases between. Looked up from germline, CDR1 is SNHLY and CDR2 is FYNNEI.

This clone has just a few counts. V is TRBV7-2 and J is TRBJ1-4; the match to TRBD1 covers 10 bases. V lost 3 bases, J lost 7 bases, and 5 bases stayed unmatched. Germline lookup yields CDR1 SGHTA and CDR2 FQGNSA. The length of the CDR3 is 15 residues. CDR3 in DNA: TGTGCCAGCAGCTTTCCGACAGGGGGCCTTGAAAAACTGTTTTTT. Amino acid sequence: CASSFPTGGLEKLFF. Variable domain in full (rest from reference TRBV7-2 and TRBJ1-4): GAGVSQSPSNKVTEKGKDVELRCDPISGHTALYWYRQSLGQGLEFLIYFQGNSAPDKSGLPSDRFSAERTGGSVSTLTIQRTQQEDSAVYLCASSFPTGGLEKLFFGSGTQLSVL.

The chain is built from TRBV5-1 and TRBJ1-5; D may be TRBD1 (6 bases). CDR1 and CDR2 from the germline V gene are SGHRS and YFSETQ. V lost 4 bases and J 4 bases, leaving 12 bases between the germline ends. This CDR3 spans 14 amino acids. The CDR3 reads CASSPNTGNQPQHF. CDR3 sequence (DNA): TGCGCCAGCAGCCCGAATACAGGGAATCAGCCCCAGCATTTT.

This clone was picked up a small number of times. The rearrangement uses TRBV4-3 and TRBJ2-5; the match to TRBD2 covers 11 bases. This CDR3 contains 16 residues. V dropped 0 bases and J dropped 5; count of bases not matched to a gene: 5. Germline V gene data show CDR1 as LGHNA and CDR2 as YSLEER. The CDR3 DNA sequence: TGCGCCAGCAGCCAAGACCCGACTAGCGGGGCGGAGACCCAGTACTTC. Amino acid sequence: CASSQDPTSGAETQYF.

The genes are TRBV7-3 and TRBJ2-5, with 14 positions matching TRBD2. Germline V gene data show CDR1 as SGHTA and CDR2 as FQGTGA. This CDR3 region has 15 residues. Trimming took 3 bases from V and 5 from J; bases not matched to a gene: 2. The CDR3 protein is CASSLGLAGAETQYF. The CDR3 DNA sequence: TGTGCCAGCAGCTTGGGACTAGCGGGGGCCGAGACCCAGTACTTC.

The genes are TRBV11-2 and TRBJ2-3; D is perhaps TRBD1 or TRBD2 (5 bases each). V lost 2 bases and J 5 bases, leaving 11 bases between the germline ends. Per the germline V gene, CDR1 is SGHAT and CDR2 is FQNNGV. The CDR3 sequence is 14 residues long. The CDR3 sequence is CASSLNWDGDTQYF. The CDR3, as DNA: TGTGCCAGCAGCTTAAACTGGGACGGAGATACGCAGTATTTT.

The CDR3 loop reads CASSYYPKGQNYGYTF. CDR3 DNA: TGTGCCAGCAGTTACTATCCTAAGGGACAGAACTATGGCTACACCTTC. The gene calls are TRBV6-5 and TRBJ1-2, with 7 positions matching TRBD1. This CDR3 comprises 16 residues. V was pared by 1 base and J by 2 bases, with 7 bases of the junction left unmatched. The V gene's germline CDR1 is MNHEY and CDR2 SVGAGI.

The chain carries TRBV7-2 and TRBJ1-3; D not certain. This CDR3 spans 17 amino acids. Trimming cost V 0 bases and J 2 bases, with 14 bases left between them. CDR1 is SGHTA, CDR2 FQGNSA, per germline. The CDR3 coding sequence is TGTGCCAGCAGCTTAGCGCCTGGCTTTTCGGCTGGAAACACCATATATTTT. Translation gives CASSLAPGFSAGNTIYF. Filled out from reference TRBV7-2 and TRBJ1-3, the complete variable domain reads GAGVSQSPSNKVTEKGKDVELRCDPISGHTALYWYRQSLGQGLEFLIYFQGNSAPDKSGLPSDRFSAERTGGSVSTLTIQRTQQEDSAVYLCASSLAPGFSAGNTIYFGEGSWLTVV.

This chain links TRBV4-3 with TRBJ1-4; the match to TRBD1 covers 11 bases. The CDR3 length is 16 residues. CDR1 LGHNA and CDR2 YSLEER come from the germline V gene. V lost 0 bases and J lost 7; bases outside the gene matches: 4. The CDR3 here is CASSQDWGQGGEKLFF. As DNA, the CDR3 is TGCGCCAGCAGCCAAGACTGGGGACAGGGGGGTGAAAAACTGTTTTTT.

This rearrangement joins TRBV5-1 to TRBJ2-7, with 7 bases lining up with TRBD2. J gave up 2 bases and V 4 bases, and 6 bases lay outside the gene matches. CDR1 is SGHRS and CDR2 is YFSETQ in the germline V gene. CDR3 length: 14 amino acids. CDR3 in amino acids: CASSPRGEPYEQYF. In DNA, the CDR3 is TGCGCCAGCAGCCCCCGGGGGGAACCCTACGAGCAGTACTTC.

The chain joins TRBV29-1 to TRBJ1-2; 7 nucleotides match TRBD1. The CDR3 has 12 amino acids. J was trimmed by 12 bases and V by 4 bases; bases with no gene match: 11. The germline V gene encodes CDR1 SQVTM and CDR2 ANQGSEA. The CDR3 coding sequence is TGCAGCGTTGTTGGGGACAGTGCTATCCACACCTTC. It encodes CSVVGDSAIHTF.

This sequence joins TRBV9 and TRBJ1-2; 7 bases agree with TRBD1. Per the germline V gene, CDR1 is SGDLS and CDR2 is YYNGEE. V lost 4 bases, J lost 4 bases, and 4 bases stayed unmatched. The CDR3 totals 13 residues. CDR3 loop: CASSPGGSYGYTF. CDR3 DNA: TGTGCCAGCAGCCCAGGGGGTAGCTATGGCTACACCTTC.

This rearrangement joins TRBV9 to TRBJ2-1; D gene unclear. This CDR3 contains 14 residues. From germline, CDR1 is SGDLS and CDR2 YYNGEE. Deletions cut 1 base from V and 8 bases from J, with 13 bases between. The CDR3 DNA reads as TGTGCCAGCAGCGTATCACCTGGGCTCGATGAGCAGTTCTTC. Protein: CASSVSPGLDEQFF.

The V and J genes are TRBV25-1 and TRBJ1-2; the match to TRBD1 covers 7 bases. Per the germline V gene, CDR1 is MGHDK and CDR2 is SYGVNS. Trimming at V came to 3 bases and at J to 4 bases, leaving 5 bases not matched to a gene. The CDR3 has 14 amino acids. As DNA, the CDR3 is TGTGCCAGCAGTGACCCACCAGGGGGCTATGGCTACACCTTC. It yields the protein CASSDPPGGYGYTF.

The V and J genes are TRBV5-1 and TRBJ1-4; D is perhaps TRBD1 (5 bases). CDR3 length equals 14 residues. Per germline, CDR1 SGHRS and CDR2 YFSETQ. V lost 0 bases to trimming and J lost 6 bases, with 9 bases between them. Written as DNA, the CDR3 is TGCGCCAGCAGCTTGGGGGGCGCTGATGAAAAACTGTTTTTT. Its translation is CASSLGGADEKLFF.

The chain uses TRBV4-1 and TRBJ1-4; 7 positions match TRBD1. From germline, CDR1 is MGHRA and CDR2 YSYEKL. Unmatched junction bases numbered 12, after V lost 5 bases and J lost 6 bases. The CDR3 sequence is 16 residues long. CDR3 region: CASSARQGGRDEKLFF. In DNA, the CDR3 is TGCGCCAGCAGCGCCCGACAGGGTGGGAGGGATGAAAAACTGTTTTTT.